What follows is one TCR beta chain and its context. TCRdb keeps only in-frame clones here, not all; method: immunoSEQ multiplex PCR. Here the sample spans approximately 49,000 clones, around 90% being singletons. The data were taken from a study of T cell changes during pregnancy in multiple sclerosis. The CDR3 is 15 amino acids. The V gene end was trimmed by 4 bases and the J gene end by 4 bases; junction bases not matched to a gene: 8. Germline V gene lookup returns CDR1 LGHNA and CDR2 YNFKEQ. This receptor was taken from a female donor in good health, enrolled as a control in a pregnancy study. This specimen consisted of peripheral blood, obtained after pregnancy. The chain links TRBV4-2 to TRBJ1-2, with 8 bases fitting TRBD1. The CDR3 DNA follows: TGTGCCAGCAGCCCACCCCCAGGGACAGGCTATGGCTACACCTTC. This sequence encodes CASSPPPGTGYGYTF.